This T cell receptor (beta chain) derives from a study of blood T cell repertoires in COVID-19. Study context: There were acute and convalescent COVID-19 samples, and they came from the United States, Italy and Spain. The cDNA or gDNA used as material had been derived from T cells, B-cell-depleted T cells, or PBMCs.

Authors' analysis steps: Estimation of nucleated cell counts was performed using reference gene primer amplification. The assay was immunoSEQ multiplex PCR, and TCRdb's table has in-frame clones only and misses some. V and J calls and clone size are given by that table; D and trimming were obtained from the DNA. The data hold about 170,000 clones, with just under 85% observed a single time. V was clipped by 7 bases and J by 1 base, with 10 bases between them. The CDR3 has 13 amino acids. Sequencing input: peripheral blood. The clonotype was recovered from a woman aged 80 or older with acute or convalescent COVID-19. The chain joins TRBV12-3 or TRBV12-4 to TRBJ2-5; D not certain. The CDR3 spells CASTTGGQETQYF. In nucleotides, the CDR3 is TGTGCCAGCACAACTGGTGGCCAAGAGACCCAGTACTTC.